This record concerns one TCR beta chain sequence. Its antigen is currently unknown. These data are taken from a study of cytotoxic CD8 clonotypes in ibrutinib-treated CLL. Study results and limitations: The study found clonality rose at ibrutinib response, then fell toward baseline at progression. Clonality was higher at baseline than in age-matched healthy donors and tracked circulating CD8+ T-cell counts. Under therapy, public clonotypes either contracted or stayed stable, and they were uncommon.

Investigators sought sequencing depths of between 1 in 200,000 and 1 in 1 million T cells. This table comes from immunoSEQ multiplex PCR, and its TCRdb copy is limited to in-frame clones, with some not included. The data hold roughly 220,000 clones, with 60% to 80% observed a single time. This CDR3 spans 15 amino acids. The germline gives CDR1 MNHEY, CDR2 SVGAGI. Trimming took 2 bases from V and 6 from J; bases not matched to a gene: 7. The starting material was PBMCs, obtained after 12 months of ibrutinib treatment. The receptor was isolated from a human donor with chronic lymphocytic leukemia. V is TRBV6-5 and J is TRBJ2-7; the match to TRBD2 covers 10 bases. In DNA, the CDR3 is TGTGCCAGCAGTTACGCAACTAGCGGGGTCGTCGAGCAGTACTTC. Protein: CASSYATSGVVEQYF.